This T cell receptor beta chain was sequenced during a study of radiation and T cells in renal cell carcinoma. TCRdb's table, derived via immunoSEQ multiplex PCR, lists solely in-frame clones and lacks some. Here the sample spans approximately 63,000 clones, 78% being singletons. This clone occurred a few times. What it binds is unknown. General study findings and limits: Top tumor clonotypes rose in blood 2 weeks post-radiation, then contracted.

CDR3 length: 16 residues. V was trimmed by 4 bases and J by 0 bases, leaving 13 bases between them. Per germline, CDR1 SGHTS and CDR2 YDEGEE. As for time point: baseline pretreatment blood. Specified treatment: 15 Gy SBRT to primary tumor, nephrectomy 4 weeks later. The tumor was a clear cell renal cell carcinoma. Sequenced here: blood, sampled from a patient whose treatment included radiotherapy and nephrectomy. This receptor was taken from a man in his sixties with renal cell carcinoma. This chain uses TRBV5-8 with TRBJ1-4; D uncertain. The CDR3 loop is CASSLGEGATNEKLFF. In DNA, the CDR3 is TGTGCCAGCAGCCTTGGGGAGGGTGCAACTAATGAAAAACTGTTTTTT. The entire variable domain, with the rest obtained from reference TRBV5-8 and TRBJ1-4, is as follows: EAGVTQSPTHLIKTRGQQATLRCSPISGHTSVYWYQQALGLGLQFLLWYDEGEERNRGNFPPRFSGRQFPNYSSELNVNALELEDSALYLCASSLGEGATNEKLFFGSGTQLSVL.